The subject of this entry is one T cell receptor (beta chain). TCRdb analysed the 5' RACE reads with MiXCR anew, one entry per CDR3 protein. The table has about 320,000 distinct CDR3 sequences, around 10% seen once; the top ten hold around 10%. These data are taken from a study of CD8 T cells in ankylosing spondylitis. The CDR3 extends over 18 amino acids. Per the germline V gene, CDR1 is SGHTA and CDR2 is FQGNSA. J lost 0 bases, V lost 0 bases, and 7 bases had no gene match. The source material was blood, either unsorted or a sorted T cell fraction (not recorded which). V usage is TRBV7-2 and J usage is TRBJ2-7; 11 nucleotides line up with TRBD2. This TCR was recovered from a female donor with ankylosing spondylitis or in good health (not recorded which). The DNA of the CDR3 is TGTGCCAGCAGCTTAGCTTTTCGGCTAGCGGGAGGCTCCTACGAGCAGTACTTC. It translates to CASSLAFRLAGGSYEQYF.